These 30 T cell receptor beta chains were sequenced from one sample in a study of radiation and T cells in renal cell carcinoma. The treatment here: 15 Gy SBRT to primary tumor, nephrectomy 4 weeks later. Clones were read by immunoSEQ multiplex PCR, and TCRdb kept only the in-frame ones, dropping some. The sample has roughly 14,000 clones, over 60% seen once. The starting material was tumor tissue, obtained from a patient whose treatment included radiotherapy and nephrectomy. The receptors derive from a woman in her 70s with renal cell carcinoma.

A word on this clone: The conserved final phenylalanine or tryptophan is absent from the CDR3, which likely points to a read error. It is unclear where the CDR3 begins or ends on the DNA, so no DNA is shown, and the CDR3 is as TCRdb lists it. The rearrangement uses TRBV14 and TRBJ1-1. The CDR3 has 8 amino acids, counting both end residues. CDR1 and CDR2 (germline): SGHDN, FVKESK. CDR3 sequence reads: CASTGEGL.

The chain carries TRBV6-5 and TRBJ2-7; D possibly corresponds to TRBD1 (6 bases). The CDR3 is 13 amino acids. Germline V gives CDR1 MNHEY, CDR2 SVGAGI. The V gene lost 10 bases and the J gene lost 2 bases, with 15 bases spanning the gap. The CDR3: CATRGLATYEQYF. The CDR3 coding sequence is TGTGCCACCAGGGGATTAGCGACCTACGAGCAGTACTTC.

V and J are TRBV18 and TRBJ1-5; D not resolved. In germline, CDR1 is KGHSH, CDR2 LQKENI. The CDR3 totals 18 residues. Between the trimmed V and J ends, which lost 6 bases and 0 bases, there was a span of 21 bases. CDR3 amino acids: CASSHREIQGYSNQPQHF. The CDR3, as DNA: TGTGCCAGCTCCCACCGTGAAATCCAAGGATATAGCAATCAGCCCCAGCATTTT. Drawing the rest from reference TRBV18 and TRBJ1-5, the complete variable domain is NAGVMQNPRHLVRRRGQEARLRCSPMKGHSHVYWYRQLPEEGLKFMVYLQKENIIDESGMPKERFSAEFPKEGPSILRIQQVVRGDSAAYFCASSHREIQGYSNQPQHFGDGTRLSIL.

This chain uses TRBV7-7 with TRBJ2-7; 8 bases align to TRBD1. The CDR3 has 15 amino acids. Germline assignment: CDR1 SSHAT and CDR2 FNYEAQ (reference sequence). Trimming cost V 5 bases and J 0 bases; bases outside gene matches: 6. The CDR3 DNA is TGTGCCAGCAGCGATGGGACAGGCAGCTCCTACGAGCAGTACTTC. Its protein is CASSDGTGSSYEQYF.

The chain carries TRBV7-3 and TRBJ2-7, with D perhaps TRBD2 (5 bases). This CDR3 comprises 13 residues. V was shortened by 2 bases and J by 3 bases, with 8 bases between the two germline ends. Germline loops: CDR1 SGHTA, CDR2 FQGTGA. This chain's CDR3 is CASSLGRDYEQYF. CDR3 in DNA: TGTGCCAGCAGCTTAGGACGGGACTACGAGCAGTACTTC. The whole variable domain, remainder taken from reference TRBV7-3 and TRBJ2-7, is GAGVSQTPSNKVTEKGKYVELRCDPISGHTALYWYRQSLGQGPEFLIYFQGTGAADDSGLPNDRFFAVRPEGSVSTLKIQRTERGDSAVYLCASSLGRDYEQYFGPGTRLTVT.

The chain carries TRBV5-4 and TRBJ1-1; tentative D call: TRBD1 (5 bases). This CDR3 contains 13 residues. Deletions cut 4 bases from V and 4 bases from J, with 11 bases between. CDR1 is SGHNT, CDR2 YYREEE, per germline (reference sequence). CDR3 bases: TGTGCCAGCAGCCAGGGAGGGGTCACTGAAGCTTTCTTT. It specifies CASSQGGVTEAFF. Filled out from reference TRBV5-4 and TRBJ1-1, the complete variable domain reads ETGVTQSPTHLIKTRGQQVTLRCSSQSGHNTVSWYQQALGQGPQFIFQYYREEENGRGNFPPRFSGLQFPNYSSELNVNALELDDSALYLCASSQGGVTEAFFGQGTRLTVV.

This clone has a handful of counts. The chain employs TRBV5-1 and TRBJ1-2; TRBD1 aligns across 8 bases. Trimming took 4 bases from V and 7 from J; bases not matched to a gene: 9. CDR1 is SGHRS, CDR2 YFSETQ, per germline. The CDR3 runs 14 residues. CDR3 amino acids: CASSGGGQGSGYTF. CDR3 sequence (DNA): TGCGCCAGCAGCGGAGGCGGACAGGGCTCTGGCTACACCTTC.

The rearrangement links TRBV27 to TRBJ2-3; 9 positions agree with TRBD1. V shed 6 bases and J 7 bases; nucleotides not matched to a gene: 14. Looked up from germline, CDR1 is MNHEY and CDR2 is SMNVEV (reference sequence). This CDR3 has 16 residues. The CDR3: CASSSGRTGGGNTQYF. CDR3 DNA sequence: TGTGCCAGCAGCTCCGGGAGAACAGGGGGCGGGAATACGCAGTATTTT.

This chain connects TRBV7-8 to TRBJ1-2, with D unresolved. V lost 1 base to trimming and J lost 5 bases, with 8 bases between them. This CDR3 comprises 13 residues. Per the germline V gene, CDR1 is SGHVS and CDR2 is FQNEAQ. The CDR3 reads CASSLGPGYGYTF. CDR3 DNA: TGTGCCAGCAGCTTAGGTCCCGGGTATGGCTACACCTTC.

The rearrangement joins TRBV4-3 to TRBJ1-4, with 8 bases lining up with TRBD1. The trim removed 0 bases at V and 5 bases at J, leaving 8 bases unmatched. Germline V gene sequence: CDR1 LGHNA, CDR2 YSLEER. The CDR3 length is 17 residues. The CDR3 bases are TGCGCCAGCAGCCAAGATACTAGGGCAGGGGGCAATGAAAAACTGTTTTTT. Translation gives CASSQDTRAGGNEKLFF.

This clone was counted only a few times. The genes are TRBV14 and TRBJ2-1; maybe TRBD2 (5 bases). V lost 1 base to trimming and J lost 0 bases, with 19 bases between them. The CDR3 extends over 19 amino acids. Germline V lookup: CDR1 SGHDN, CDR2 FVKESK. The DNA for the CDR3 is TGTGCCAGCAGCCAAGGAGGGAAAATTGACCCCAGCTCCTACAATGAGCAGTTCTTC. Protein: CASSQGGKIDPSSYNEQFF.

The CDR3 DNA reads TGTGCCAGTAAAAAACACCCCTCAACTAATGAAAAACTGTTTTTT. Translating it yields CASKKHPSTNEKLFF. The chain is built from TRBV19 and TRBJ1-4, with no clear D. This CDR3 is built from 15 residues. V was pared by 7 bases and J by 0 bases, with 12 bases between. Germline values: CDR1 LNHDA, CDR2 SQIVND (reference sequence).

V and J are TRBV2 and TRBJ2-7; D gene unclear. The CDR3 runs to 15 residues. Germline-derived CDR1 and CDR2 are SNHLY and FYNNEI. Trimming left V 4 bases short and J 4 bases short, with 17 bases between. The CDR3 nucleotides are TGTGCCAGCAGTGGGGAAGGTTCACCTCCATACGAGCAGTACTTC. Encoded protein: CASSGEGSPPYEQYF.

This clone has only a few counts. The gene calls are TRBV6-5 and TRBJ1-1, with TRBD1 identical over 8 bases. This CDR3 region has 14 residues. CDR1 and CDR2 (germline): MNHEY, SVGAGI. V lost 2 bases and J lost 7; bases outside the gene matches: 6. This chain's CDR3 is CASSYGTGVVEAFF. In DNA, the CDR3 is TGTGCCAGCAGTTACGGGACAGGAGTTGTTGAAGCTTTCTTT.

V gene TRBV6-1 combines with J gene TRBJ2-1; no definite D call. Germline V gives CDR1 MNHNS, CDR2 SASEGT. This CDR3 spans 13 amino acids. V was clipped by 7 bases and J by 3 bases, with 10 bases between them. Written as DNA, the CDR3 is TGTGCCAGCAAGTCGGCAGGCTACAATGAGCAGTTCTTC. Its protein product is CASKSAGYNEQFF.

This clone has a handful of counts. The V gene is TRBV7-2, the J gene TRBJ2-6; TRBD1 or TRBD2 may be the D gene (6 bases each). Germline V CDR1 and CDR2: SGHTA, FQGNSA. V lost 1 base to trimming and J lost 2 bases, with 12 bases between them. The CDR3 spans 17 residues. The CDR3 sequence: CASSLEGGIAGANVLTF. CDR3 DNA: TGTGCCAGCAGCTTAGAAGGGGGGATAGCTGGGGCCAACGTCCTGACTTTC.

This clone rates as medium-sized. V and J are TRBV10-2 and TRBJ1-2; D unresolved. V was trimmed by 5 bases and J by 2 bases, leaving 12 bases between them. From germline, CDR1 is WSHSY and CDR2 SAAADI. This CDR3 is built from 14 residues. The CDR3 DNA reads as TGCGCCAGCAGTCTGGACGGCATGAACTATGGCTACACCTTC. Translation gives CASSLDGMNYGYTF.

This chain joins TRBV28 and TRBJ1-3; no clear D gene. Germline CDR1 MDHEN, CDR2 SYDVKM. CDR3 size: 14 residues. V shed 7 bases and J shed 1 base, with 11 bases lying between them. As DNA, the CDR3 is TGTGCCAGCAATACGGCGGGGTCTGGAAACACCATATATTTT. It translates to CASNTAGSGNTIYF.

The chain employs TRBV28 and TRBJ2-7, with TRBD1 matching 10 bases. The V segment lost 4 bases and the J segment 2 bases; nucleotides outside the gene matches: 11. This CDR3 region has 17 residues. Germline values: CDR1 MDHEN, CDR2 SYDVKM. For the CDR3, the DNA is TGTGCCAGCAGTTCTCCAGGAGGGACAGGGGTACCCTACGAGCAGTACTTC. Its translation is CASSSPGGTGVPYEQYF.

V is TRBV5-4 and J is TRBJ2-5; no firm D call. The CDR3 loop spans 14 amino acids. Germline values: CDR1 SGHNT, CDR2 YYREEE (reference sequence). Trimming removed 4 bases at V and 1 base at J, with 11 bases between. The CDR3 nucleotides read TGTGCCAGCAGCCGTGAGGCGGTCCAAGAGACCCAGTACTTC. Its translation is CASSREAVQETQYF.

This clone has a handful of counts. The chain uses TRBV4-1 and TRBJ2-7; D call uncertain. CDR3 length equals 12 residues. The germline V gene encodes CDR1 MGHRA and CDR2 YSYEKL. Trimming took off 1 base at V and 3 bases at J, with 4 bases between the two ends. For the CDR3, the DNA is TGCGCCAGCAGCCAAGCCGGCTACGAGCAGTACTTC. It is translated as CASSQAGYEQYF.

The chain links TRBV29-1 to TRBJ2-3; 7 bases line up with TRBD2. V gave up 5 bases and J gave up 4 bases; unmatched junction bases: 9. Germline CDR1 and CDR2: SQVTM and ANQGSEA. The length of the CDR3 is 14 residues. This CDR3 reads CSVFAGVSADTQYF. The CDR3 DNA is TGCAGCGTTTTTGCGGGAGTTAGCGCAGATACGCAGTATTTT.

The CDR3 nucleotides are TGTGCCAGCAGCGTAGGGGGTGGAGGTCAGCCCCAGCATTTT. As protein: CASSVGGGGQPQHF. The V gene is TRBV9, the J gene TRBJ1-5; D is undetermined. The CDR3 runs 14 residues. The germline V and J ends were trimmed by 0 bases and 6 bases, with 10 bases remaining between them. Germline CDR1 is SGDLS and CDR2 is YYNGEE.

The rearrangement links TRBV4-1 to TRBJ1-2; the D gene is possibly TRBD1 (6 bases). The CDR3 loop spans 17 amino acids. CDR1 is MGHRA and CDR2 is YSYEKL in the germline V gene. With 1 base removed from V and 6 bases from J, the gap between germline ends came to 21 bases. The CDR3, as DNA: TGCGCCAGCAGCCAAGGTCCGGGGAGGACCCCAGGGGATGGCTACACCTTC. It yields the protein CASSQGPGRTPGDGYTF.

This sequence joins TRBV19 and TRBJ2-2, with a possible D match to TRBD1 (7 bases). Germline V gene data show CDR1 as LNHDA and CDR2 as SQIVND (reference sequence). The CDR3 spans 14 residues. V gave up 10 bases and J gave up 3 bases, with 15 bases separating them. The CDR3, as DNA: TGTGCCACTACTCTCAGGGGGGACACCGGGGAGCTGTTTTTT. It is translated as CATTLRGDTGELFF.

V and J are TRBV7-6 and TRBJ2-7, with 8 nucleotides matching TRBD1. This CDR3 is 17 amino acids long. Per the germline V gene, CDR1 is SGHVS and CDR2 is FNYEAQ. J was trimmed by 3 bases and V by 1 base; bases with no gene match: 11. DNA for the CDR3: TGTGCCAGCAGCTTAGGACCGCCGGGACAGGTATTCTACGAGCAGTACTTC. It codes for CASSLGPPGQVFYEQYF. Based on the CDR3 plus reference TRBV7-6 and TRBJ2-7, the full variable domain is GAGVSQSPRYKVTKRGQDVALRCDPISGHVSLYWYRQALGQGPEFLTYFNYEAQQDKSGLPNDRFSAERPEGSISTLTIQRTEQRDSAMYRCASSLGPPGQVFYEQYFGPGTRLTVT.

This sequence joins TRBV7-2 and TRBJ2-7; D is perhaps TRBD1 (6 bases). Germline lookup yields CDR1 SGHTA and CDR2 FQGNSA. V was pared by 2 bases and J by 1 base, with 9 bases between. There are 14 residues in the CDR3. The DNA of the CDR3 is TGTGCCAGCAGCTTAAGGACAGATTCCTACGAGCAGTACTTC. Its protein is CASSLRTDSYEQYF.

This clone was seen ten or more times. This chain uses TRBV10-1 with TRBJ2-7, with 9 bases matching TRBD1. This CDR3 contains 15 residues. The J segment lost 3 bases and the V segment lost 5 bases, leaving 8 bases of the junction unmatched. CDR1 and CDR2 from the germline V gene are WNHNN and SYGVQD (reference sequence). CDR3 DNA sequence: TGCGCCAGCAGTCCTCATGAGACAGGGGGCTACGAGCAGTACTTC. Its translation: CASSPHETGGYEQYF.

This sequence joins TRBV6-5 and TRBJ1-4; a possible D gene is TRBD1 (5 bases). CDR3 length equals 14 residues. The germline gives CDR1 MNHEY, CDR2 SVGAGI. V was cut by 5 bases and J by 8 bases, with 15 bases left in between. CDR3 region: CASSLRGEAEKLFF. DNA for the CDR3: TGTGCCAGCAGTCTCCGGGGGGAGGCCGAAAAACTGTTTTTT.

The rearrangement joins TRBV6-4 to TRBJ1-2; no clear D gene. Germline values: CDR1 MRHNA, CDR2 SNTAGT. The CDR3 is made up of 12 amino acids. V dropped 6 bases and J dropped 7 bases, with 12 bases sitting between them. The CDR3 DNA is TGTGCCAGCAGGGATGACTTTGGTGGCTACACCTTC. Its protein product is CASRDDFGGYTF.